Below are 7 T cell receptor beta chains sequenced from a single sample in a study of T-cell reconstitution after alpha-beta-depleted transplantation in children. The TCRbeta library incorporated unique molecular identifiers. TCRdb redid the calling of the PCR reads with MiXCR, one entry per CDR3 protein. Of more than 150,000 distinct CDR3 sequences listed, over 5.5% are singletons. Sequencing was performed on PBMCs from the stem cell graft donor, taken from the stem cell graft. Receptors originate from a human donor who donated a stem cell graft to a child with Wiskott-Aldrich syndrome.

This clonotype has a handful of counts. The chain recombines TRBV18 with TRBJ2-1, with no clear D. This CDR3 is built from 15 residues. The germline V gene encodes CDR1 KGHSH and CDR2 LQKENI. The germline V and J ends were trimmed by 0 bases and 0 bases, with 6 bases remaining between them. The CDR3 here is CASSPPSSSYNEQFF. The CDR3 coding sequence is TGTGCCAGCTCACCACCCTCGAGCTCCTACAATGAGCAGTTCTTC.

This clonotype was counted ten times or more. As DNA, the CDR3 is TGTGCCAGCAGCTTAGTGGGGTCTGAGCAGTTCTTC. Its translation is CASSLVGSEQFF. The chain links TRBV7-8 to TRBJ2-1; D is unresolved. Trimming stripped 1 base from V and 9 bases from J, with 7 bases between. Germline CDR1 reads SGHVS; CDR2 reads FQNEAQ. This CDR3 spans 12 amino acids.

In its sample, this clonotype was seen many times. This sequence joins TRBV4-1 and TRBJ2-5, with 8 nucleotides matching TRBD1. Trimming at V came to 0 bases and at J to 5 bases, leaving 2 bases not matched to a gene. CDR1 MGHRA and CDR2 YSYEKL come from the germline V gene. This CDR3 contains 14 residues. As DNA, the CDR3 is TGCGCCAGCAGCCAAGACAGGGGGCACGAGACCCAGTACTTC. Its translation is CASSQDRGHETQYF.

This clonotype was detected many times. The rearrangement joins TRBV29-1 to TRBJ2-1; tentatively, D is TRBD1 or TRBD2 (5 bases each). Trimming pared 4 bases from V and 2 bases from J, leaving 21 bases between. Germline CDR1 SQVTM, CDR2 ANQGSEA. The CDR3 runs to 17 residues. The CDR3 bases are TGCAGCGTTGCCGGGACGACTCCTATGCCAGCCTACAATGAGCAGTTCTTC. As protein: CSVAGTTPMPAYNEQFF.

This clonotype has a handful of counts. Here the CDR3 reads CASSYTIPTSGGMADTQYF. In nucleotides, the CDR3 is TGTGCCAGCAGTTACACCATACCGACTAGCGGGGGGATGGCAGATACGCAGTATTTT. V gene TRBV6-5 combines with J gene TRBJ2-3; 13 positions match TRBD2. The CDR3 runs 19 residues. Trimming cost V 2 bases and J 4 bases; bases outside gene matches: 12. CDR1 and CDR2 from the germline V gene are MNHEY and SVGAGI.

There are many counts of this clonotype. The CDR3 sequence is CASSRQGSDTQYF. As DNA, the CDR3 is TGTGCCAGCAGCCGACAGGGGTCAGATACGCAGTATTTT. The chain carries TRBV7-2 and TRBJ2-3; 8 bases fit TRBD1. V lost 5 bases and J lost 4; bases outside the gene matches: 2. This CDR3 comprises 13 residues. Germline values: CDR1 SGHTA, CDR2 FQGNSA.

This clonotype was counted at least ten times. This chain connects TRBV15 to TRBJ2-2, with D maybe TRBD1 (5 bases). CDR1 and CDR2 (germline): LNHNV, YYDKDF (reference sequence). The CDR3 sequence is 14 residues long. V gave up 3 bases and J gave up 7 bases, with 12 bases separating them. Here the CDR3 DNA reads TGTGCCACCAGCAGGGCTCAGGGCATCGGGGAGCTGTTTTTT. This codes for CATSRAQGIGELFF.